This passage covers 5 T cell receptor beta chains from one sample sequenced in a study of blood T cell repertoires in COVID-19. TCRdb's table, derived via immunoSEQ multiplex PCR, lists solely in-frame clones and lacks some. The sample records some 290,000 clones, roughly 79% being singletons. Sample: peripheral blood. These receptors were collected from a woman aged 60-75 years with active or convalescent COVID-19.

The rearrangement uses TRBV19 and TRBJ1-1, with unresolved D. This CDR3 spans 13 amino acids. Germline V gives CDR1 LNHDA, CDR2 SQIVND (reference sequence). Between the trimmed V and J ends, which lost 7 bases and 4 bases, there was a span of 13 bases. In nucleotides, the CDR3 is TGTGCCAGTAACCAACGGCGGGGCACTGAAGCTTTCTTT. This gives the protein CASNQRRGTEAFF.

The rearrangement uses TRBV5-1 and TRBJ2-5; TRBD2 matches at 7 bases. Trimming removed 0 bases from V and 2 bases from J; junction bases left unmatched: 4. Germline V gene lookup returns CDR1 SGHRS and CDR2 YFSETQ. The CDR3 covers 15 residues. The CDR3, as DNA: TGCGCCAGCAGCTTGGGCGGGGGACGACAAGAGACCCAGTACTTC. Its protein is CASSLGGGRQETQYF.

The J gene is TRBJ2-2, the V gene TRBV3-1 (or the pseudogene TRBV3-2); D not resolved. This CDR3 is built from 13 residues. Trimming removed 4 bases from V and 3 bases from J, with 6 bases in between. The germline V gene encodes CDR1 LGHDT and CDR2 YNNKEL (reference sequence). The CDR3 is CASSPSDTGELFF. The CDR3 nucleotides are TGTGCCAGCAGCCCCTCCGACACCGGGGAGCTGTTTTTT.

A note on this clone: Within the sample, other DNA sequences also encode this same CDR3. The chain recombines TRBV19 with TRBJ2-1; 8 bases are shared with TRBD1. V was pared by 3 bases and J by 1 base, with 2 bases of the junction left unmatched. CDR1 and CDR2 from the germline V gene are LNHDA and SQIVND (reference sequence). This CDR3 comprises 15 residues. This chain's CDR3 is CASSIGQGSYNEQFF. Written as DNA, the CDR3 is TGTGCCAGTAGTATTGGACAGGGTTCCTACAATGAGCAGTTCTTC.

The chain couples TRBV4-2 to TRBJ2-2; the D gene is possibly TRBD1 (6 bases). Trimming shortened V by 5 bases and J by 2 bases, and 15 bases separated the two germline ends. The CDR3 has 16 amino acids. In germline, CDR1 is LGHNA, CDR2 YNFKEQ. Here the CDR3 reads CASSAKGTLNTGELFF. In nucleotides, the CDR3 is TGTGCCAGCAGCGCGAAAGGGACACTAAACACCGGGGAGCTGTTTTTT.